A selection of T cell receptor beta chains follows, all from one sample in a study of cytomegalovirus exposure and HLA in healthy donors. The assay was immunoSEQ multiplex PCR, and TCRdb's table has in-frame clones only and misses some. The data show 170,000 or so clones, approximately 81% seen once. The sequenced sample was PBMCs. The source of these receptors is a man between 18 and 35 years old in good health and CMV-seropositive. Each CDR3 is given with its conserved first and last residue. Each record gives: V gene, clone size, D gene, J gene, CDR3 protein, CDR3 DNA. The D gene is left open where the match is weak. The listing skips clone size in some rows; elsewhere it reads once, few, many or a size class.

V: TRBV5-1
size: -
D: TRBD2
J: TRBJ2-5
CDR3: CASSGGAGRETQYF
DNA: TGCGCCAGCAGCGGTGGAGCGGGACGGGAGACCCAGTACTTC

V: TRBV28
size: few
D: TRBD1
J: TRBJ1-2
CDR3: CASTTGQGSYGYTF
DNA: TGTGCCAGCACCACGGGACAGGGATCCTATGGCTACACCTTC

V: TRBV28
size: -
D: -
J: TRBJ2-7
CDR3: CASSGSEGVHEQYF
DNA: TGTGCCAGCAGCGGGTCCGAAGGGGTCCACGAGCAGTACTTC

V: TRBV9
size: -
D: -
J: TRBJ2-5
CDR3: CASSVGQGGEETQYF
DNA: TGTGCCAGCAGCGTAGGACAGGGAGGCGAAGAGACCCAGTACTTC

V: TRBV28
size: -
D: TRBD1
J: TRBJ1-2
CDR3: CATSTGGNYGYTF
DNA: TGTGCCACTTCGACAGGGGGGAACTATGGCTACACCTTC

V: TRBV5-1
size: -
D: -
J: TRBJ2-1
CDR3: CASSLDGTKGNEQFF
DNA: TGCGCCAGCAGCTTGGACGGGACAAAAGGCAATGAGCAGTTCTTC

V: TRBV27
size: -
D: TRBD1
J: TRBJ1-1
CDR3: CASSSGGTEAFF
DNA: TGTGCCAGCAGTTCAGGGGGGACTGAAGCTTTCTTT

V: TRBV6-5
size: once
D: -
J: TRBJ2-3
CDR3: CASSMARGGTDTQYF
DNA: TGTGCCAGCAGTATGGCTAGGGGGGGGACAGATACGCAGTATTTT

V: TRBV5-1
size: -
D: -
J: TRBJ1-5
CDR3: CASSLTGNSNQPQHF
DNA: TGCGCCAGCAGCTTGACGGGTAATAGCAATCAGCCCCAGCATTTT

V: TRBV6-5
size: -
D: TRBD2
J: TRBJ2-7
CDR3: CASSYSGTSGYEQYF
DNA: TGTGCCAGCAGTTACTCTGGGACTAGCGGTTACGAGCAGTACTTC

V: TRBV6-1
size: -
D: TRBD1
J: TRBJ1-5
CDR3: CASSAQGNQPQHF
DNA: TGTGCCAGCAGCGCACAGGGGAATCAGCCCCAGCATTTT

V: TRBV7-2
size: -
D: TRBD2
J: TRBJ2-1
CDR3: CASSTGLAGGLDEQFF
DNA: TGTGCCAGCAGCACCGGACTAGCGGGGGGTCTAGATGAGCAGTTCTTC

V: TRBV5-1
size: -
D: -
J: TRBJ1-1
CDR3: CASNGGNTEAFF
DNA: TGCGCCAGCAACGGCGGGAACACTGAAGCTTTCTTT

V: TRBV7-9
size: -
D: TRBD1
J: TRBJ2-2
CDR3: CASSPGQTGFANTGELFF
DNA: TGTGCCAGCAGCCCGGGACAGACGGGCTTCGCGAACACCGGGGAGCTGTTTTTT

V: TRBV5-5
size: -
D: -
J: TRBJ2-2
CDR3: CASSLVARVNTGELFF
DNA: TGTGCCAGCAGCTTGGTGGCTAGAGTGAACACCGGGGAGCTGTTTTTT

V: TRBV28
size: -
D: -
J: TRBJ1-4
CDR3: CASNPGRAEKLFF
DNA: TGTGCCAGCAATCCAGGGAGGGCTGAAAAACTGTTTTTT

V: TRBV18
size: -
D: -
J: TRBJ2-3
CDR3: CASSPGWASTDTQYF
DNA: TGTGCCAGCTCACCAGGTTGGGCTAGCACAGATACGCAGTATTTT

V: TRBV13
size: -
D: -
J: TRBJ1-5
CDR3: CASSFADQPQHF
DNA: TGTGCCAGCAGCTTTGCGGATCAGCCCCAGCATTTT

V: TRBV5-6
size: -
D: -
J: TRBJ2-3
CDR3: CASSIGLARDTQYF
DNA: TGTGCCAGCAGCATAGGACTGGCGAGGGATACGCAGTATTTT

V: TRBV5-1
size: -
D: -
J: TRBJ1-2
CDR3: CASSLATGTLRYTF
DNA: TGCGCCAGCAGCTTGGCTACAGGGACCCTTCGCTACACCTTC

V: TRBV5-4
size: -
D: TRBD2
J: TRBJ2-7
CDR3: CASSPPTSGAYEQYF
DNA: TGTGCCAGCAGCCCGCCGACTAGCGGAGCCTACGAGCAGTACTTC

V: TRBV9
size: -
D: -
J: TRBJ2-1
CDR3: CASSVTFYSYNEQFF
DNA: TGTGCCAGCAGCGTAACCTTCTATTCCTACAATGAGCAGTTCTTC

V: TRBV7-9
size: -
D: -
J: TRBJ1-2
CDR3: CASSLAGDRGYTF
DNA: TGTGCCAGCAGCTTGGCAGGGGATCGGGGCTACACCTTC

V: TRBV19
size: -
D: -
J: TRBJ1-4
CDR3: CASSRDWKSVKLFF
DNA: TGTGCCAGTAGCCGGGATTGGAAAAGCGTAAAACTGTTTTTT

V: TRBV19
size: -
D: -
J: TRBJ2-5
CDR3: CASSIGTMETQYF
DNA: TGTGCCAGTAGTATCGGGACAATGGAGACCCAGTACTTC

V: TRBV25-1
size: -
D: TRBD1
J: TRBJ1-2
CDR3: CASASTGAHGYTF
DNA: TGTGCCAGCGCATCAACAGGGGCTCATGGCTACACCTTC

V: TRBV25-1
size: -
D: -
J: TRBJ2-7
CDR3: CASSGSADYEQYF
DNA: TGTGCCAGCAGTGGGTCGGCGGACTACGAGCAGTACTTC

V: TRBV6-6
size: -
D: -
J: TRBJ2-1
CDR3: CASSYEYNEQFF
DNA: TGTGCCAGCAGTTACGAGTACAATGAGCAGTTCTTC

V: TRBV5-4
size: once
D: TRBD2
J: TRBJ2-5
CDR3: CASSWRPAGEETQYF
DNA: TGTGCCAGCAGCTGGAGGCCAGCGGGAGAAGAGACCCAGTACTTC

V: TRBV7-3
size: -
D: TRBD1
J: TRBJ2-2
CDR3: CASSALDRATGELFF
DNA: TGTGCCAGCAGCGCCCTAGACAGGGCCACCGGGGAGCTGTTTTTT

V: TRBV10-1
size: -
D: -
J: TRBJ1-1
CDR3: CASRVKGRITEAFF
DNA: TGCGCCAGCAGAGTGAAGGGGAGGATCACTGAAGCTTTCTTT

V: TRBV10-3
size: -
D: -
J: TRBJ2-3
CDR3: CAISESPAGTQYF
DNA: TGTGCCATCAGTGAATCCCCCGCCGGTACGCAGTATTTT

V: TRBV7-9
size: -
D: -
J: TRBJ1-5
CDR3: CASSLGNRVGQPQHF
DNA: TGTGCCAGCAGCTTAGGTAACCGGGTAGGACAGCCCCAGCATTTT

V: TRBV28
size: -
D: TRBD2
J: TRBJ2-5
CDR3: CASSFLGLAGEETQYF
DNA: TGTGCCAGCAGTTTCTTGGGACTAGCGGGAGAAGAGACCCAGTACTTC

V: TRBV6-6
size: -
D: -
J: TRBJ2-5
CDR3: CASSYRETQYF
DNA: TGTGCCAGCAGTTACCGAGAGACCCAGTACTTC

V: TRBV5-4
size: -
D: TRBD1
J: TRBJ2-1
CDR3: CASSSQGDDEQFF
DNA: TGTGCCAGCAGCTCCCAGGGGGACGATGAGCAGTTCTTC

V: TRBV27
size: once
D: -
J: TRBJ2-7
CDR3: CASSSHAGSYEQYF
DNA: TGTGCCAGCAGTTCCCATGCAGGCTCCTACGAGCAGTACTTC

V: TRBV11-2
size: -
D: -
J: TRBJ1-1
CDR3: CASSLVGSQGTEAFF
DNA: TGTGCCAGCAGCTTAGTAGGTTCACAGGGCACTGAAGCTTTCTTT

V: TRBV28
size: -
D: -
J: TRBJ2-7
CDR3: CASRQPGVEQYF
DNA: TGTGCCAGCAGACAACCAGGGGTAGAGCAGTACTTC

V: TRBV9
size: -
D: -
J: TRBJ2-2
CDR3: CASSVRGSARAGELFF
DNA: TGTGCCAGCAGCGTAAGGGGGAGTGCGAGGGCCGGGGAGCTGTTTTTT

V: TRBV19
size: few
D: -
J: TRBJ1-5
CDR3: CASTVFNQPQHF
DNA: TGTGCCAGTACCGTCTTCAATCAGCCCCAGCATTTT

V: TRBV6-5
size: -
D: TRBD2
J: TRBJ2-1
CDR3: CASSYPSGGVREQFF
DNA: TGTGCCAGCAGTTACCCTAGCGGGGGGGTTCGTGAGCAGTTCTTC

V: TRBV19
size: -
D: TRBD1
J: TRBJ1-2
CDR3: CASNMDRFYGYTF
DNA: TGTGCCAGTAACATGGACAGGTTCTATGGCTACACCTTC

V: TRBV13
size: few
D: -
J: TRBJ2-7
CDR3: CASSSKGTPPGEQYF
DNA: TGTGCCAGCAGCTCAAAGGGGACACCACCGGGGGAGCAGTACTTC

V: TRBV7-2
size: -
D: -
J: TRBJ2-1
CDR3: CASSLQDNSYNEQFF
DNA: TGTGCCAGCAGCTTACAGGACAATTCCTACAATGAGCAGTTCTTC

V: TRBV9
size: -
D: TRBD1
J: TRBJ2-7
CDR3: CASSGGGQGEEQYF
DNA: TGTGCCAGCAGCGGTGGGGGACAGGGTGAAGAGCAGTACTTC

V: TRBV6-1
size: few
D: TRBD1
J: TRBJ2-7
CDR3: CASIYRGELEQYF
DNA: TGTGCCAGCATTTACAGGGGGGAGCTCGAGCAGTACTTC